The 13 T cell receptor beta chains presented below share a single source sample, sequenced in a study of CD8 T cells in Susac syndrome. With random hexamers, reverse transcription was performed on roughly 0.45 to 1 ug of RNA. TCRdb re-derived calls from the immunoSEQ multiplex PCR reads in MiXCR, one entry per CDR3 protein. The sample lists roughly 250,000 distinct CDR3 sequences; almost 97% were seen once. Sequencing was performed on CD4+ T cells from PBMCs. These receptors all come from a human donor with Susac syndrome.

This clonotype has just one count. The CDR3 here is CASSLGDSGANVLTF. The CDR3 coding sequence is TGTGCCAGCAGCTTGGGGGATTCAGGGGCCAACGTCCTGACTTTC. The genes are TRBV7-3 and TRBJ2-6; perhaps D is TRBD1 or TRBD2 (5 bases each). The CDR3 sequence is 15 residues long. Deletions cut 3 bases from V and 4 bases from J, with 10 bases between. The germline gives CDR1 SGHTA, CDR2 FQGTGA.

The CDR3 spells CSGEAAWDRSGEQFF. The CDR3 DNA follows: TGCAGCGGCGAAGCGGCCTGGGACAGGTCGGGTGAGCAGTTCTTC. The genes are TRBV29-1 and TRBJ2-1; TRBD1 matches at 8 bases. The length of the CDR3 is 15 residues. With V trimmed by 7 bases and J by 9 bases, 17 bases remained unmatched. Germline V gene sequence: CDR1 SQVTM, CDR2 ANQGSEA.

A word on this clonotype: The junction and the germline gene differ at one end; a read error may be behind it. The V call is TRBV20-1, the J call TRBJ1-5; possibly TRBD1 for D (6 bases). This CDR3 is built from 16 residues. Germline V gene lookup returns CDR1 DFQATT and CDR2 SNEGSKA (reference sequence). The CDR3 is CSARAGTQYSNQPQHF. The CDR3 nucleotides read TGCAGTGCCAGAGCCGGGACACAGTATAGCAATCAGCCCCAGCATTTT.

The CDR3 is CASSQRRLLSTDTQYF. The CDR3, as DNA: TGTGCCAGCAGCCAACGGAGACTCCTTAGCACAGATACGCAGTATTTT. This chain joins TRBV14 and TRBJ2-3, with no clear D. This CDR3 comprises 16 residues. The V and J ends lost 2 bases and 0 bases respectively, with 12 bases between them. Germline lookup yields CDR1 SGHDN and CDR2 FVKESK. Full variable domain (remainder filled in from reference TRBV14 and TRBJ2-3): EAGVTQFPSHSVIEKGQTVTLRCDPISGHDNLYWYRRVMGKEIKFLLHFVKESKQDESGMPNNRFLAERTGGTYSTLKVQPAELEDSGVYFCASSQRRLLSTDTQYFGPGTRLTVL.

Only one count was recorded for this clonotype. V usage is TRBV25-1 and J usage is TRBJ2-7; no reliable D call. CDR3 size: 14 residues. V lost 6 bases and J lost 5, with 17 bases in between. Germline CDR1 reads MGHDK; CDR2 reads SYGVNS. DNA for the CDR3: TGTGCCAGCAGCTCCAATCGCAGGAACCACGAGCAGTACTTC. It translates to CASSSNRRNHEQYF.

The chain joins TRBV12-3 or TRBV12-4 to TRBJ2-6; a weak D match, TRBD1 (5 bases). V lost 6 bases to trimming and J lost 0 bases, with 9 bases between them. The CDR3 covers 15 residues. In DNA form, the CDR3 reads TGTGCCAGCAGCAGACAGAACTCTGGGGCCAACGTCCTGACTTTC. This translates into CASSRQNSGANVLTF.

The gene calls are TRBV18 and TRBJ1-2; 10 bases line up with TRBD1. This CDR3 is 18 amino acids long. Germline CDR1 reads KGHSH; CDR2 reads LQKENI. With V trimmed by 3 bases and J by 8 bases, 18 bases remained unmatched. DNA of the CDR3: TGTGCCAGCTCACCGACAAGGGTTGCCGTGACAGGGGGCTCGGGCTACACCTTC. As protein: CASSPTRVAVTGGSGYTF.

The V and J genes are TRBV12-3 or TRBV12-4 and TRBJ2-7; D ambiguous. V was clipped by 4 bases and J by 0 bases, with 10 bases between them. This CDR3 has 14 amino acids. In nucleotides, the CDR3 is TGTGCCAGCAGTTCCCAGACTGGCTCCTACGAGCAGTACTTC. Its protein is CASSSQTGSYEQYF.

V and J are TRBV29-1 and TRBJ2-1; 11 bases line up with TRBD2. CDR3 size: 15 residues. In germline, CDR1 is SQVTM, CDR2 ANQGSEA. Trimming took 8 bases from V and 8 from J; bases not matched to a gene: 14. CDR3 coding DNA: TGCAGCTCTAGGGCCGGGACTAGCGGCGGGGATGAGCAGTTCTTC. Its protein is CSSRAGTSGGDEQFF.

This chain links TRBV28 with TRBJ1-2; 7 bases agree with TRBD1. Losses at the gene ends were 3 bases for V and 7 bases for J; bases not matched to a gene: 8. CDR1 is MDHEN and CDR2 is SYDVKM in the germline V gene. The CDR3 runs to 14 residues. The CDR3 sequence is CASSLIDRAGGYTF. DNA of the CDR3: TGTGCCAGCAGTTTGATTGACAGGGCCGGTGGCTACACCTTC.

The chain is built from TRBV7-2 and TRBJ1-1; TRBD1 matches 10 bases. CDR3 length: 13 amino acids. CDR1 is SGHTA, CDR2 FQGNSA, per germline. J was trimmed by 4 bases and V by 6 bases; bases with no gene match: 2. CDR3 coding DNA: TGTGCCAGCAGGGACAGGGGGGTCACTGAAGCTTTCTTT. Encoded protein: CASRDRGVTEAFF.

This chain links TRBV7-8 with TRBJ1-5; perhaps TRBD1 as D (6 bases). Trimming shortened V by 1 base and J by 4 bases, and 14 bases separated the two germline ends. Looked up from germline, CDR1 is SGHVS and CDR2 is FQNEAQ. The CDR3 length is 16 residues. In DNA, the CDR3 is TGTGCCAGCAGCTTAGAGGGGGTTGTGAGTAATCAGCCCCAGCATTTT. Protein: CASSLEGVVSNQPQHF. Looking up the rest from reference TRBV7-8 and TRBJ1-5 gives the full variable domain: GAGVSQSPRYKVAKRGQDVALRCDPISGHVSLFWYQQALGQGPEFLTYFQNEAQLDKSGLPSDRFFAERPEGSVSTLKIQRTQQEDSAVYLCASSLEGVVSNQPQHFGDGTRLSIL.

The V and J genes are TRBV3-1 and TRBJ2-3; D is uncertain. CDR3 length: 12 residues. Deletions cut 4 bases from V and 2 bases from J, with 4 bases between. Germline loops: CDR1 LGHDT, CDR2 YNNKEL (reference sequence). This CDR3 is CASSPHTDTQYF. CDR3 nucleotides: TGTGCCAGCAGCCCCCACACAGATACGCAGTATTTT.